This T cell receptor (beta chain) originates from a study of identical twins. TCRdb reprocessed the 5' RACE reads with MiXCR, giving one entry per CDR3 protein. The sample consists of around 490,000 distinct CDR3 sequences, roughly an eighth of them appearing once. V was cut by 6 bases and J by 3 bases, with 15 bases left in between. The CDR3 contains 14 residues. Overall study findings and caveats: Cross-sectional statistics underpinned the conclusions; the same donors were not followed.

This clonotype was seen ten or more times. Its antigen is as yet unknown. The same data also went into a second study, on yellow fever vaccine responses in identical twins.

The receptor was isolated from a woman between 18 and 29 years old in good health. The chain couples TRBV12-3 or TRBV12-4 to TRBJ2-7; perhaps D is TRBD1 or TRBD2 (6 bases each). The sequenced sample was CD4+ T cells sorted from blood. The chain's CDR3 is CASSLRGTHYEQYF. The CDR3 DNA reads as TGTGCCAGCAGCCTAAGGGGGACTCACTACGAGCAGTACTTC.